Listed below are T cell receptor beta chains from one sample, sequenced in a study of CD8+CD57+ T cells in acquired aplastic anemia. TCRdb re-called the reads through MiXCR, storing one row per CDR3 protein. The sample lists fewer than 250,000 distinct CDR3 sequences, around 46% seen once, with about 7.8% in the top ten. Sequenced: sorted CD4+, CD8+, or CD8+CD57+ T cells (not recorded which) from PBMCs. Receptor source: a human donor with aplastic anemia. Both conserved end residues are part of each CDR3. A D gene is named only where the DNA matches it firmly. Size is stated for part of the rows, as once, few or many counts, or as a class when the clone is expanded.

D gene: TRBD1; clone size: many; J gene: TRBJ2-7; V gene: TRBV9; CDR3 DNA: TGTGCCAGCAGCGACAATGCCGGGACAGGGGACTACGAGCAGTACTTC; CDR3 protein: CASSDNAGTGDYEQYF
D gene: TRBD1; clone size: .; J gene: TRBJ2-1; V gene: TRBV15; CDR3 DNA: TGTGCCACCAGCGGGGACAGGTCCTACGAGCAGTTCTTC; CDR3 protein: CATSGDRSYEQFF
D gene: TRBD1; clone size: .; J gene: TRBJ1-5; V gene: TRBV2; CDR3 DNA: TGTGCCAGCAGTCAATCAGGGGGAGGTGGCAATCAGCCCCAGCATTTT; CDR3 protein: CASSQSGGGGNQPQHF
D gene: TRBD2; clone size: many; J gene: TRBJ2-7; V gene: TRBV11-2; CDR3 DNA: TGTGCCAGCAGCTTGAAAAGCGGGAGTGAGCAGTACTTC; CDR3 protein: CASSLKSGSEQYF
D gene: .; clone size: .; J gene: TRBJ1-5; V gene: TRBV7-9; CDR3 DNA: TGTGCCAGCAGCACTGGGGGTCGCAATCAGCCCCAGCATTTT; CDR3 protein: CASSTGGRNQPQHF
D gene: .; clone size: many; J gene: TRBJ1-2; V gene: TRBV6-5; CDR3 DNA: TGTGCCAGCAGTCCGACAGGACGCTTACTCTATGGCTACACCTTC; CDR3 protein: CASSPTGRLLYGYTF
D gene: TRBD2; clone size: once; J gene: TRBJ2-7; V gene: TRBV5-1; CDR3 DNA: TGCGCCAGCAGCTTGACAAAGGGACTAGCGGGCAGCTCCTACGAGCAGTACTTC; CDR3 protein: CASSLTKGLAGSSYEQYF
D gene: TRBD2; clone size: many; J gene: TRBJ2-1; V gene: TRBV20-1; CDR3 DNA: TGCAGTGCACCCGGACTAGCGGGAGACTACAATGAGCAGTTCTTC; CDR3 protein: CSAPGLAGDYNEQFF
D gene: .; clone size: few; J gene: TRBJ1-2; V gene: TRBV6-1; CDR3 DNA: TGTGCCAGCAGTGGGCAGGGTATAACCTATCACTATGGCTACACCTTC; CDR3 protein: CASSGQGITYHYGYTF
D gene: .; clone size: .; J gene: TRBJ1-2; V gene: TRBV5-1; CDR3 DNA: TGCGCCAGCAGCTTGGCGGGGGGAGGCTACACCTTC; CDR3 protein: CASSLAGGGYTF